This T cell receptor beta chain was sequenced for a study of patients and donors after allogeneic stem cell transplantation. TCRdb called the RT-PCR reads again in MiXCR, with one record for every CDR3 protein. Here the sample spans approximately 150,000 distinct CDR3 sequences, approximately 40% being singletons. CDR1 KGHDR and CDR2 SFDVKD come from the germline V gene. V shed 4 bases and J 2 bases; nucleotides not matched to a gene: 12. This CDR3 is built from 18 residues. Source material: blood, either unsorted or a sorted T cell fraction (not recorded which). The chain couples TRBV24-1 to TRBJ2-1; 8 positions match TRBD2. The receptor comes from a human donor who was either an allogeneic HSCT recipient or a stem cell or donor lymphocyte infusion donor (not recorded which). It is not recorded whose cells these are; they may come from a transplant donor. CDR3 DNA: TGTGCCACCAGTGACCCCCGGAGCGAGCGGGGGACCTACAATGAGCAGTTCTTC. Protein: CATSDPRSERGTYNEQFF.